This TCR beta chain was found in a study of OX40 agonist ivuxolimab in advanced cancers. Across the whole study: Ivuxolimab is an agonistic anti-OX40 (CD134) antibody, and patients were treated with it.

TCRdb's copy holds only in-frame clones and misses some; the assay was immunoSEQ multiplex PCR. The data show 70,000 to 95,000 clones, with 92% seen just once and around 0.51% held by the top ten. At baseline, cycle 4 day 1, and cycle 7 day 1, blood was sampled. Looked up from germline, CDR1 is GTSNPN and CDR2 is SVGIG (reference sequence). The CDR3 totals 12 residues. The germline V and J ends were trimmed by 8 bases and 9 bases, with 14 bases remaining between them. The sequences come from CD4+ or CD8+ T cells sorted from blood, collected in a trial of the OX40 agonist ivuxolimab. This chain joins TRBV30 and TRBJ1-6; D unclear. This TCR was sampled from an adult with an advanced solid tumor such as melanoma, head and neck, liver or kidney cancer. The DNA for the CDR3 is TGTGCCATGTCTTTGGAACCTTCACCCCTCCACTTT. Amino acids: CAMSLEPSPLHF.